This T cell receptor (beta chain) was observed in a study of blood T cell repertoires in COVID-19. Study details: Researchers got acute and convalescent COVID-19 samples from the United States, Italy and Spain. Sources were T cells, B-cell-depleted T cells, or PBMCs; the material itself was cDNA or gDNA.

Source study methods: Amplification of reference gene primers was used by the study to estimate nucleated cell counts. The repertoire was sequenced with immunoSEQ multiplex PCR; TCRdb's copy has only in-frame clones and lacks some. From that table come the V and J calls and clone size; the DNA was used to work out D and trimming. The top ten clones hold over 8% of a sample with a few hundred thousand clones, approximately 88% of them seen once. Trimming stripped 5 bases from V and 0 bases from J, with 7 bases between. Germline V CDR1 and CDR2: WNHNN, SYGVQD (reference sequence). This CDR3 has 13 residues.

The material sequenced was peripheral blood. J is TRBJ1-1 and V is TRBV10-1, with D uncertain. The sequence was collected from a man aged 18 to 35 with active or convalescent COVID-19. CDR3 nucleotides: TGCGCCAGCAGTCCGGGTCTGAACACTGAAGCTTTCTTT. It specifies CASSPGLNTEAFF.